This T cell receptor (beta chain) was identified during a study of blood T cell repertoires in COVID-19. The wider study: PBMCs, B-cell-depleted T cells, or T cells provided the cDNA or gDNA that made up the material.

Profiled with immunoSEQ multiplex PCR; TCRdb holds only in-frame clones, not every one. The repertoire consists of about 87,000 clones, with roughly 83% occurring once and the leading ten covering roughly 25%. The germline CDR1 and CDR2 sequences are MNHEY and SMNVEV (reference sequence). The CDR3 sequence is 13 residues long. V shed 5 bases and J shed 8 bases, with 13 bases lying between them. This clone was found once. The J gene is TRBJ2-4, the V gene TRBV27; weak D call: TRBD1 (6 bases). This clonotype originated in a human donor in a cohort sampled during active COVID-19. Source material: peripheral blood. CDR3 sequence reads: CASSADRLDIQYF. Written as DNA, the CDR3 is TGTGCCAGCAGTGCTGACAGGTTGGACATTCAGTACTTC.